The subject of this entry is one T cell receptor beta chain. In the authors' workflow: By means of reference gene primer amplification, nucleated cell counts were estimated. The method was immunoSEQ multiplex PCR; TCRdb's version includes in-frame clones alone and lacks a portion of them. V, J and clone size reflect that table, while D and trimming were determined from the DNA. The sample lists about 220,000 clones, 65% to 90% seen once, with under 2.5% in the top ten. These data are taken from a study of blood T cell repertoires in COVID-19. The germline V and J ends were trimmed by 4 bases and 2 bases, with 14 bases remaining between them. Germline values: CDR1 LGHDT, CDR2 YNNKEL (reference sequence). This CDR3 is built from 16 residues.

This TCR was recovered from a woman in her 70s with COVID-19, enrolled during active disease. The gene calls are TRBV3-1 (or the pseudogene TRBV3-2) and TRBJ2-2; a weak D match, TRBD2 (5 bases). Input material: peripheral blood. The CDR3 nucleotides are TGTGCCAGCAGCCTCGGAGGACGCGGAAACACCGGGGAGCTGTTTTTT. As protein: CASSLGGRGNTGELFF.